The clone carrying this TCR beta chain was detected many times. These data belong to a study of blood T cell repertoires in COVID-19. Study context: Material from acute and convalescent COVID-19 was sourced from the United States, Italy and Spain. PBMCs, B-cell-depleted T cells, or T cells were the source of the cDNA or gDNA that made up the material.

The protocol was immunoSEQ multiplex PCR, while the TCRdb copy is restricted to in-frame clones and leaves out a portion. In the table there are roughly 100,000 clones, 70% to 90% of which are singletons. CDR1 SGHKS and CDR2 YYEKEE come from the germline V gene (reference sequence). The CDR3 has 14 residues. Unmatched junction bases numbered 6, after V lost 0 bases and J lost 7 bases. This receptor was taken from a man between 45 and 60 years old with active COVID-19. The chain employs TRBV5-5 and TRBJ1-2, with 7 nucleotides matching TRBD1. The material sequenced was peripheral blood. CDR3 in amino acids: CASSLEGAASGYTF. The CDR3 nucleotides are TGTGCCAGCAGCTTGGAGGGGGCCGCCTCTGGCTACACCTTC.